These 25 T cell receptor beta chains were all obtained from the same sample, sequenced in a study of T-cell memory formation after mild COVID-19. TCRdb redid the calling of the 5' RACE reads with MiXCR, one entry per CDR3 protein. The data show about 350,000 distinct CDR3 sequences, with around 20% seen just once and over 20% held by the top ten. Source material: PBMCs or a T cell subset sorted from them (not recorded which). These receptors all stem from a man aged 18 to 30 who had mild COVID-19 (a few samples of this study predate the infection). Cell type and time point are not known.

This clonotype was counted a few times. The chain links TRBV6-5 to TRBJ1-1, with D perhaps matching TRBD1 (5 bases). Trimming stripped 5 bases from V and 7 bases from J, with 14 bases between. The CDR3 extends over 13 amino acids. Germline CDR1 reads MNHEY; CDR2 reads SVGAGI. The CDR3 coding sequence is TGTGCCAGCAGTCAACCAGGGCCCGGTGAAGCTTTCTTT. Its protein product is CASSQPGPGEAFF.

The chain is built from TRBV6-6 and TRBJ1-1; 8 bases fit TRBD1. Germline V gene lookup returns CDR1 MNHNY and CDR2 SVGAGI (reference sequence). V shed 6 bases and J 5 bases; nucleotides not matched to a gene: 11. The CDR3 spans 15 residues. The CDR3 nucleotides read TGTGCCAGCAGCAGAATTACAGGGGGTAGAACTGAAGCTTTCTTT. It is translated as CASSRITGGRTEAFF.

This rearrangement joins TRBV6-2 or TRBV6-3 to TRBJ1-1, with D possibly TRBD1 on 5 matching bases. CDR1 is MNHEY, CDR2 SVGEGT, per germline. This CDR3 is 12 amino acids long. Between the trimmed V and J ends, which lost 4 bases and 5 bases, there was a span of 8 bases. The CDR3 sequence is CASSLGTTEAFF. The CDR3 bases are TGTGCCAGCAGTTTGGGGACGACTGAAGCTTTCTTT.

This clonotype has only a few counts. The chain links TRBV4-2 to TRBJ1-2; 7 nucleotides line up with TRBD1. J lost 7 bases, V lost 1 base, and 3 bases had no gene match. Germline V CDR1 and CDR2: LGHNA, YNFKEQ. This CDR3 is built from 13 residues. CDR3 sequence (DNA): TGTGCCAGCAGCCAAGGAACAGGGGCTGGCTACACCTTC. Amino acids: CASSQGTGAGYTF.

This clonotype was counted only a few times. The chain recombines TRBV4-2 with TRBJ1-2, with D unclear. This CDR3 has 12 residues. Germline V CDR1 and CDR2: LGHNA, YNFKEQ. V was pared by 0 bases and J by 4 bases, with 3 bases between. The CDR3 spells CASSQDAYGYTF. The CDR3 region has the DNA TGTGCCAGCAGCCAAGATGCCTATGGCTACACCTTC.

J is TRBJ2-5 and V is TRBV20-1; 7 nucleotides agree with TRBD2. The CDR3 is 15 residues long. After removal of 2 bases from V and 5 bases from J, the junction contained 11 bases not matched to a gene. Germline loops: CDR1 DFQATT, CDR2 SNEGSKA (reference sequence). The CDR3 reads CSARPPVREGETQYF. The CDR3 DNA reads TGCAGTGCTAGACCGCCGGTGAGGGAGGGGGAGACCCAGTACTTC.

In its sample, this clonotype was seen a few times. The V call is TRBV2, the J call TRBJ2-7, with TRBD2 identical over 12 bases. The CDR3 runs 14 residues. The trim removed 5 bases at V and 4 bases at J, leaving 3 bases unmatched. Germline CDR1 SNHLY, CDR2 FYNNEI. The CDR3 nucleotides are TGTGCCAGCAGTTGGACTAGCGGGGATTACGAGCAGTACTTC. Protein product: CASSWTSGDYEQYF. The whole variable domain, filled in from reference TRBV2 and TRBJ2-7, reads EPEVTQTPSHQVTQMGQEVILRCVPISNHLYFYWYRQILGQKVEFLVSFYNNEISEKSEIFDDQFSVERPDGSNFTLKIRSTKLEDSAMYFCASSWTSGDYEQYFGPGTRLTVT.

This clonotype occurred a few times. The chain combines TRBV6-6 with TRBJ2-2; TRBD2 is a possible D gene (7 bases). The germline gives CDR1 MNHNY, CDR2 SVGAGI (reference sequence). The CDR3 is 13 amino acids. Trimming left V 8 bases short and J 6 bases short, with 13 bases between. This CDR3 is CASGRGSSGELFF. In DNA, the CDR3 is TGTGCCAGCGGGAGGGGGTCGTCCGGGGAGCTGTTTTTT.

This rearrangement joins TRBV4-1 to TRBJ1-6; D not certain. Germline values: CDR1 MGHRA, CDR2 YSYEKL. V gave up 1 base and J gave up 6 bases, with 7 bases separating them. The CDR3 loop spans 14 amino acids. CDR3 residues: CASSQVNVNSPLHF. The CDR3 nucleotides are TGCGCCAGCAGCCAAGTTAATGTTAATTCACCCCTCCACTTT.

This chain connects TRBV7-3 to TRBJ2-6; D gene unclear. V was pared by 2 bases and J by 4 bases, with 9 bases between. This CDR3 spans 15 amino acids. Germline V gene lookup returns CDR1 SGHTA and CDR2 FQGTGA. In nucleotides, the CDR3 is TGTGCCAGCAGCTTATTAGGGCCAGGGGCCAACGTCCTGACTTTC. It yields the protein CASSLLGPGANVLTF. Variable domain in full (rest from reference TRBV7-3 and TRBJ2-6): GAGVSQTPSNKVTEKGKYVELRCDPISGHTALYWYRQSLGQGPEFLIYFQGTGAADDSGLPNDRFFAVRPEGSVSTLKIQRTERGDSAVYLCASSLLGPGANVLTFGAGSRLTVL.

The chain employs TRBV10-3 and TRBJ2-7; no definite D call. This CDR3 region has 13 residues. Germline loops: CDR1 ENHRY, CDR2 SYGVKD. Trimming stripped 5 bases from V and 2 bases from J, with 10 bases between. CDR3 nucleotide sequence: TGTGCCATCAGTATAGACGGAACCTACGAGCAGTACTTC. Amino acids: CAISIDGTYEQYF.

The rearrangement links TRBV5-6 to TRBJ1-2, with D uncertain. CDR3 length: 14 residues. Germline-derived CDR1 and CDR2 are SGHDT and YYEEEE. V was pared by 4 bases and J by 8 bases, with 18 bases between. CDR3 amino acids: CASSGEGRNVGYTF. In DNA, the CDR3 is TGTGCCAGCAGCGGTGAGGGCAGGAATGTCGGCTACACCTTC.

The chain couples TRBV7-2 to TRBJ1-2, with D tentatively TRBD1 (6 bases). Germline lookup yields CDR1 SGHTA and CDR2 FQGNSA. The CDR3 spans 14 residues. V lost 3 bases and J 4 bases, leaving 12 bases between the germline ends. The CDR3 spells CASSFEGELYGYTF. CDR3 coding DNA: TGTGCCAGCAGCTTTGAGGGGGAACTCTATGGCTACACCTTC.

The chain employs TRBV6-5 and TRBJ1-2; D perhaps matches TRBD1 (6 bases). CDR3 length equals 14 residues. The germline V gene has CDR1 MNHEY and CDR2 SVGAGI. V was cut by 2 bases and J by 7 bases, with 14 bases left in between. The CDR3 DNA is TGTGCCAGCAGTTACATACAGGGTAAACCTGGCTACACCTTC. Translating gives CASSYIQGKPGYTF.

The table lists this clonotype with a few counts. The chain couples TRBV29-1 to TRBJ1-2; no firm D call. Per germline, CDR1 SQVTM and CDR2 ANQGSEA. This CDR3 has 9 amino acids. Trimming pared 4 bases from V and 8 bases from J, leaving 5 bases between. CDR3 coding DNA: TGCAGCGTTGCGGGCGGCTACACCTTC. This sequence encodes CSVAGGYTF.

CDR3: CACQTIPYEQYF. DNA of the CDR3: TGTGCCTGCCAGACCATTCCCTACGAGCAGTACTTC. This chain joins TRBV6-1 and TRBJ2-7; D is unclear. V lost 11 bases and J lost 2, with 13 bases in between. The CDR3 length is 12 residues. Germline loops: CDR1 MNHNS, CDR2 SASEGT.

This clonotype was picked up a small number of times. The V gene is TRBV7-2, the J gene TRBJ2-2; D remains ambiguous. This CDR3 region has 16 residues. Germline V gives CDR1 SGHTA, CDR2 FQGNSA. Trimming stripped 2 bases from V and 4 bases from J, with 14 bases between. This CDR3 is CASSLYGQISTGELFF. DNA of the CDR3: TGTGCCAGCAGCTTATACGGCCAAATAAGCACCGGGGAGCTGTTTTTT.

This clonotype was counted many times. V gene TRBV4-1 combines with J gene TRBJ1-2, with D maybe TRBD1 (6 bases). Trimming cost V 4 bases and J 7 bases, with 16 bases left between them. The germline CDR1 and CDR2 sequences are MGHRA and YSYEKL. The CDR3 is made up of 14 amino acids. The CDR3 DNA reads TGCGCCAGCAGCCGGGGGCCGTCGAGGGGTGGCTACACCTTC. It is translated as CASSRGPSRGGYTF.

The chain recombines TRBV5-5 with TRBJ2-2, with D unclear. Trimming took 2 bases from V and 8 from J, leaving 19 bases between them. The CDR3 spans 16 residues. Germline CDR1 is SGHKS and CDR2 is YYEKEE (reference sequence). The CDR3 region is CASSFSLASDPGELFF. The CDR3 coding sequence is TGTGCCAGCAGCTTTTCTCTCGCCTCCGACCCGGGGGAGCTGTTTTTT.

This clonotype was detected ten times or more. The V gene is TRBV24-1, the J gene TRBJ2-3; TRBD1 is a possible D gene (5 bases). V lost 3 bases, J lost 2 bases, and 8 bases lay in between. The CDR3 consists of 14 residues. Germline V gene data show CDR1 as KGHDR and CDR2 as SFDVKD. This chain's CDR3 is CATSDPQDTDTQYF. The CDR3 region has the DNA TGTGCCACCAGTGATCCACAGGACACAGATACGCAGTATTTT.

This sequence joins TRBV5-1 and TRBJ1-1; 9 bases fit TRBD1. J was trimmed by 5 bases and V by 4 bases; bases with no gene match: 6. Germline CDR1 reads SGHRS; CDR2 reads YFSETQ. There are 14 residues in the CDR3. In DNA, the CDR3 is TGCGCCAGCAGCGCAGGGACAGGGAGGACTGAAGCTTTCTTT. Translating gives CASSAGTGRTEAFF. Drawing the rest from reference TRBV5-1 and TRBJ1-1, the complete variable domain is KAGVTQTPRYLIKTRGQQVTLSCSPISGHRSVSWYQQTPGQGLQFLFEYFSETQRNKGNFPGRFSGRQFSNSRSEMNVSTLELGDSALYLCASSAGTGRTEAFFGQGTRLTVV.

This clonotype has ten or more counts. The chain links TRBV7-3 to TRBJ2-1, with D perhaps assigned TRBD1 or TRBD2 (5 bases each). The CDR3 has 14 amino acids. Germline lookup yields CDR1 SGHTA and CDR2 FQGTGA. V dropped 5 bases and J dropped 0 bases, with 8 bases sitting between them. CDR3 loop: CASSRGGSYNEQFF. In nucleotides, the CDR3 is TGTGCCAGCAGCCGGGGCGGCTCCTACAATGAGCAGTTCTTC.

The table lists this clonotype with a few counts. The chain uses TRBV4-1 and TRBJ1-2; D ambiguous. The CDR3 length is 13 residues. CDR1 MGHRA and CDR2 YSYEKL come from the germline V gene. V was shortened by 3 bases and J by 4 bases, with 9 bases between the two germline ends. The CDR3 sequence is CASSQWEGYGYTF. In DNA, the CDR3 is TGCGCCAGCAGCCAGTGGGAAGGCTATGGCTACACCTTC.

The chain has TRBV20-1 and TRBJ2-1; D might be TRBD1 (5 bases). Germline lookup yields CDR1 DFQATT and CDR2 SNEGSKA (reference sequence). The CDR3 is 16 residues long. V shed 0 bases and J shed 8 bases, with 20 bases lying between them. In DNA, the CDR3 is TGCAGTGCTAGAGATCCCCGCCGCGGCGGCAGGGATGAGCAGTTCTTC. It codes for CSARDPRRGGRDEQFF.

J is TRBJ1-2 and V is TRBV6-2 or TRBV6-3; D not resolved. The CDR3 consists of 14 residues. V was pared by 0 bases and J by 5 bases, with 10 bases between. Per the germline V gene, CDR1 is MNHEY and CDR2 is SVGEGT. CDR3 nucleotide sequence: TGTGCCAGCAGTTACTCCACGTCAGCGTATGGCTACACCTTC. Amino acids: CASSYSTSAYGYTF.